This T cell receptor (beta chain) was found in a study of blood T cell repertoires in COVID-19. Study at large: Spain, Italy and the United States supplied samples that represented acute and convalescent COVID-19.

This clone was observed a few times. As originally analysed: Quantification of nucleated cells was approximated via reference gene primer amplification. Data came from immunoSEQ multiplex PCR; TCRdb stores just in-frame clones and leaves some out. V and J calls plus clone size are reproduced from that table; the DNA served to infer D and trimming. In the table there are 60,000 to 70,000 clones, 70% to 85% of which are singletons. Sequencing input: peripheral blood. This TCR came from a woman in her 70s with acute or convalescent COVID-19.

The CDR3 reads CASSYSSVGQGYEQYF. In nucleotides, the CDR3 is TGTGCCAGCAGTTACTCGAGTGTAGGACAGGGCTACGAGCAGTACTTC. The rearrangement uses TRBV6-6 and TRBJ2-7; 8 nucleotides agree with TRBD1. Germline V gene sequence: CDR1 MNHNY, CDR2 SVGAGI (reference sequence). The trim removed 0 bases at V and 3 bases at J, leaving 7 bases unmatched. The CDR3 loop spans 16 amino acids.